The T cell receptor beta chain under discussion was sequenced for a study of T cell repertoires and Cas9 in healthy adults. Looking at the study overall: Characterization of SpCas9-reactive CD4 and CD8 T cells covered multi-effector potency, cytotoxicity and lineage. General study results and limits: SpCas9-reactive regulatory T cells reportedly mitigated SpCas9-reactive effector T cells in vitro.

With respect to this clone: What it binds is not known.

This CDR3 is 14 amino acids long. Looked up from germline, CDR1 is SGHAT and CDR2 is FQNNGV. V gave up 5 bases and J gave up 1 base, with 11 bases separating them. Produced via immunoSEQ multiplex PCR; TCRdb's table is partial and in-frame only. The sample comprises tens of thousands of clones, around 92% of which are singletons, and roughly 0.76% rests with the top ten. The chain is built from TRBV11-2 and TRBJ2-5; D assignment may be TRBD1 or TRBD2 (5 bases each). The TCR comes from a human donor in good health. Sequencing was carried out using CD4+ effector T cells (CD127+, CD25-, CD137-, CD154-) from PBMCs; culture status not recorded. CDR3 nucleotide sequence: TGTGCCAGCAGCAGGGGACCCAGCCAAGAGACCCAGTACTTC. Its translation is CASSRGPSQETQYF. The complete variable domain, with remaining parts taken from reference TRBV11-2 and TRBJ2-5, reads EAGVAQSPRYKIIEKRQSVAFWCNPISGHATLYWYQQILGQGPKLLIQFQNNGVVDDSQLPKDRFSAERLKGVDSTLKIQPAKLEDSAVYLCASSRGPSQETQYFGPGTRLLVL.